This TCR beta chain was sequenced for a study of blood T cell repertoires in COVID-19. Study in general: COVID-19 samples, acute and convalescent, were from the United States, Italy and Spain. Nucleic acid was either cDNA or gDNA, and it came from T cells, B-cell-depleted T cells, or PBMCs.

Per the authors' pipeline: Estimated nucleated cell counts came from reference gene primer amplification. Using immunoSEQ multiplex PCR, the repertoire was profiled, and TCRdb retains in-frame clones only, with some absent. The V and J calls and clone size were taken over from that table, and D and trimming were inferred from the DNA. Of around 130,000 clones listed, 75% to 90% are singletons. CDR1 MDHEN and CDR2 SYDVKM come from the germline V gene. Trimming stripped 7 bases from V and 7 bases from J, with 16 bases between. The CDR3 loop spans 14 amino acids. The V call is TRBV28, the J call TRBJ1-4; D perhaps matches TRBD1 (5 bases). The sequence was collected from an elderly woman with acute or convalescent COVID-19. Source material: peripheral blood. The CDR3 region is CASNKATVIEKLFF. In DNA, the CDR3 is TGTGCCAGCAATAAGGCGACAGTTATTGAAAAACTGTTTTTT.